The rows below give T cell receptor beta chains drawn from one sample of a study of neurological immune-mediated disorders. TCRdb used MiXCR to reprocess the 5' RACE reads, holding one entry per CDR3 protein. The sample lists around 44,000 distinct CDR3 sequences, about 15% occurring once. Input material: CD4+ T cells from blood. The receptors shown here come from an older woman with HTLV-1-associated myelopathy (HAM/TSP). The CDR3 runs from the conserved cysteine through the conserved F or W. D genes are given only for firm matches. Clone size is not always given. Where it is, it says once, few, many or a class for expanded clones.

TRBD2,TRBJ2-3,16,many,TRBV9,TGTGCCAGCAGCGTAGGGGCTAGCGGGAGCACAGATACGCAGTATTTT,CASSVGASGSTDTQYF
NA,TRBJ2-7,12,many,TRBV20-1,TGCAGTGCTCCCGGTCAAGTGGGCGAGCAGTACTTC,CSAPGQVGEQYF
TRBD1,TRBJ1-2,16,many,TRBV3-1,TGTGCCAGCAGCCTCGGACAGGGCATCGCCAACTATGGCTACACCTTC,CASSLGQGIANYGYTF
TRBD2,TRBJ2-3,18,many,TRBV2,TGTGCCAGCAGTGTTGCGGGGGGCCCTAACCTGGGCACAGATACGCAGTATTTT,CASSVAGGPNLGTDTQYF
TRBD2,TRBJ2-3,20,many,TRBV4-1,TGCGCCAGCAGCCAAGATCCCCCCCAGACTAGCGGGGGGGCTACAGATACGCAGTATTTT,CASSQDPPQTSGGATDTQYF
NA,TRBJ1-1,12,many,TRBV7-9,TGTGCCAGCAGCTTTACGGGCAGTGAAGCTTTCTTT,CASSFTGSEAFF
NA,TRBJ2-2,13,many,TRBV5-1,TGCGCCAGCAGCCCTGAGAGCACCGGGGAGCTGTTTTTT,CASSPESTGELFF
NA,TRBJ1-4,16,many,TRBV5-1,TGCGCCAGCAGCTTGGCATCGATGGGGGCTGGTGAAAAACTGTTTTTT,CASSLASMGAGEKLFF
TRBD1,TRBJ2-1,15,many,TRBV5-6,TGTGCCAGCAGCGGGACAGGGCTAGTTTACAATGAGCAGTTCTTC,CASSGTGLVYNEQFF
TRBD1,TRBJ2-7,13,many,TRBV20-1,TGCAGTGCTAGTTCGGGACAGAGCTACGAGCAGTACTTC,CSASSGQSYEQYF
TRBD1,TRBJ1-2,13,many,TRBV5-1,TGCGCCAGCAGCTTGAACAGGGGGGATGGCTACACCTTC,CASSLNRGDGYTF
NA,TRBJ1-2,10,medium-sized,TRBV20-1,TGCAGTGCTGGCGAAGCCGGCTACACCTTC,CSAGEAGYTF
TRBD1,TRBJ2-3,14,NA,TRBV4-2,TGTGCCAGCAGCCAAGTGACAGGGGGAGATACGCAGTATTTT,CASSQVTGGDTQYF
TRBD1,TRBJ1-4,13,many,TRBV19,TGTGCCAGTAGTGTGACAGGGGACGAAAAACTGTTTTTT,CASSVTGDEKLFF
NA,TRBJ1-4,13,NA,TRBV5-4,TGTGCCAGCAGCTTTGGCCGGCAGGAAAAACTGTTTTTT,CASSFGRQEKLFF
NA,TRBJ1-6,14,few,TRBV20-1,TGCAGTGCCACCACCATCGGGGTTAATTCACCCCTCCACTTT,CSATTIGVNSPLHF
TRBD1,TRBJ1-2,17,many,TRBV3-1,TGTGCCAGCAGCCTGAGACCGGGACAGGGCCCCAACTATGGCTACACCTTC,CASSLRPGQGPNYGYTF
NA,TRBJ2-3,14,many,TRBV5-1,TGCGCCAGCAGTCCCGATCCCGACTTCGGTACGCAGTATTTT,CASSPDPDFGTQYF
NA,TRBJ2-1,15,many,TRBV27,TGTGCCAGCGCTGTGGGCAGGACCTCCTACAATGAGCAGTTCTTC,CASAVGRTSYNEQFF
NA,TRBJ2-3,14,many,TRBV9,TGTGCCAGCAGCGTTGGGGGCACCACAGATACGCAGTATTTT,CASSVGGTTDTQYF
NA,TRBJ2-2,14,many,TRBV5-1,TGCGCCAGCAGCTTGACGGAGAACACCGGGGAGCTGTTTTTT,CASSLTENTGELFF